The TCR beta chain under discussion was sequenced for a study of patients and donors after allogeneic stem cell transplantation. TCRdb passed the RT-PCR reads through MiXCR, listing each CDR3 protein once. The top ten clones hold over 60% of a sample with 30,000 to 40,000 distinct CDR3 sequences, roughly 38% of them seen once. Trimming removed 7 bases at V and 7 bases at J, with 16 bases between. The CDR3 is made up of 13 amino acids. This TCR was recovered from a human donor who was either an allogeneic HSCT recipient or a stem cell or donor lymphocyte infusion donor (not recorded which). It is not recorded whose cells these are; they may come from a transplant donor. The sequenced sample consisted of blood, either unsorted or a sorted T cell fraction (not recorded which). V usage is TRBV12-3 or TRBV12-4 and J usage is TRBJ1-2; D possibly corresponds to TRBD1 (6 bases). The CDR3, as DNA: TGTGCCAGCAACCAGCAGGGGCAAGGTGGCTACACCTTC. As protein: CASNQQGQGGYTF.